The present T cell receptor beta chain was sequenced within a study of blood T cell repertoires in COVID-19. Overall study: Acute and convalescent COVID-19 samples came from the United States, Italy and Spain.

The V end was cut by 4 bases, the J end by 2 bases, with 9 bases between. The CDR3 length is 14 residues. Germline V gene data show CDR1 as LGHDT and CDR2 as YNNKEL (reference sequence). How the authors handled the data: Nucleated cell counts were estimated from reference gene primer amplification. Data came from immunoSEQ multiplex PCR; TCRdb stores just in-frame clones and leaves some out. The V and J calls and clone size come from that table; D and trimming were worked out from the DNA. The top ten hold around 0.9% of the sample, which has approximately 240,000 clones, 80% to 95% seen once. Patients at the Seattle site were enrolled during active infection and followed longitudinally.

The sequencing sample was made of peripheral blood. The rearrangement links TRBV3-1 (or the pseudogene TRBV3-2) to TRBJ1-5, with D maybe TRBD1 (5 bases). This clonotype was sampled from a man aged 30-40 years with COVID-19, enrolled during active disease. CDR3 residues: CASSLQGGNQPQHF. CDR3 in DNA: TGTGCCAGCAGCCTACAAGGGGGCAATCAGCCCCAGCATTTT.